This TCR beta chain was profiled in a study of regulatory T cells in long-lasting Graves disease. This clonotype showed up just a few times. The time point is: newly diagnosed GD, antithyroid drugs for less than 3 months. Making the TCR library involved RNA that had been extracted from PBMCs. The CDR3 has 14 amino acids. Germline V gene data show CDR1 as SGDLS and CDR2 as YYNGEE. The V end was cut by 0 bases, the J end by 3 bases, with 9 bases between. For TCR beta, libraries came from iRepertoire HTBI primers and Arm-PCR of CDR3 regions. One entry per CDR3 protein, called by TCRdb with MiXCR from the multiplex PCR reads. The data show more than 400,000 distinct CDR3 sequences, with 15% to 20% seen just once and roughly 10% held by the top ten. These same data were also listed under a study on T cells in Graves' hyperthyroidism and ophthalmopathy. From that paper: By a 13 V-J model, ophthalmopathy was set apart from stable hyperthyroidism.

The chain carries TRBV9 and TRBJ2-5; TRBD2 might be the D (6 bases). The receptor comes from a woman aged 30 to 39 with Graves disease. Sequencing was performed on peripheral blood mononuclear cells (PBMCs), taken at new diagnosis, from a patient treated with antithyroid drugs. CDR3 nucleotide sequence: TGTGCCAGCAGCGTAGGCGGGGATAAAGAGACCCAGTACTTC. This translates into CASSVGGDKETQYF. Complete variable domain (other parts from reference TRBV9 and TRBJ2-5): DSGVTQTPKHLITATGQRVTLRCSPRSGDLSVYWYQQSLDQGLQFLIQYYNGEERAKGNILERFSAQQFPDLHSELNLSSLELGDSALYFCASSVGGDKETQYFGPGTRLLVL.